This TCR beta chain was identified in a study of siplizumab effects on memory and regulatory T cells. CDR3 length equals 17 residues. Trimming removed 3 bases at V and 4 bases at J, with 22 bases between. Germline V gives CDR1 SGHDT, CDR2 YYEEEE. Each sample had 95,000 to 100,000 TCR templates assayed. Sequencing was performed with immunoSEQ multiplex PCR; in TCRdb, only in-frame clones are kept and a portion is missing. The table shows about 100,000 clones, with about 91% occurring only once. Input material: CD4+ T cells sorted from blood. The rearrangement uses TRBV5-6 and TRBJ1-1; tentative D call: TRBD1 (5 bases). This receptor was obtained from a human donor in good health. For the CDR3, the DNA is TGTGCCAGCAGCTCATTTGGTGGGCAGGGAGGTTCCACTGAAGCTTTCTTT. The encoded protein is CASSSFGGQGGSTEAFF.